The sequence of this T cell receptor (beta chain) was determined in a study of blood T cells in healthy people across ages. To note about this clonotype: The antigen remains unidentified.

Study conclusions and caveats: The recorded TCR beta diversity per million T cells decreased in a roughly linear manner with age. TCR beta diversity was tightly associated with the proportion of naive T cells.

Next came a second PCR, run for about 7 to 12 cycles, which used a sample-barcoded 5' primer along with a J-beta primer mix. Using its own MiXCR run on the 5' RACE reads, TCRdb lists one record per CDR3 protein. The table has 700,000 or so distinct CDR3 sequences, 40% to 45% seen once; the top ten hold 30%. The CDR3 covers 17 residues. Germline lookup yields CDR1 LGHNA and CDR2 YSLEER. Trimming took 1 base from V and 1 from J, leaving 15 bases between them. The chain combines TRBV4-3 with TRBJ2-3; D is perhaps TRBD1 (5 bases). The specimen sequenced was blood. The TCR sequence derives from a man aged 80 or over in good health. DNA for the CDR3: TGCGCCAGCAGCCAAGGCCCTGGACACCGCCGCACAGATACGCAGTATTTT. Amino acids: CASSQGPGHRRTDTQYF.